This section outlines one T cell receptor beta chain sequence together with its context. Antigen specificity is unknown. TCRdb analysed the reads with MiXCR anew, one entry per CDR3 protein. The sample shows around 540,000 distinct CDR3 sequences, around 35% of them seen only once. This record comes from a study of T cell repertoires in cytomegalovirus infection. The study's findings and limits: The ex vivo response was dominated by HLA-C-restricted CMV-specific TCR beta clonotypes.

The junction had 13 bases not matched to a gene; V was cut back by 6 bases and J by 4 bases. The germline V gene has CDR1 LGHNA and CDR2 YSLEER. CDR3 length: 16 residues. The TCR originated in a human donor in good health (CMV status not recorded). Some clones in this sample may be carry-over from other donors' samples. The chain carries TRBV4-3 and TRBJ2-3; TRBD2 aligns across 7 bases. The starting material was cultured PBMCs, obtained from culture after CMV antigen stimulation. The chain's CDR3 is CASSPVAGVNADTQYF. The DNA of the CDR3 is TGCGCCAGCAGTCCCGTTGCGGGAGTAAACGCAGATACGCAGTATTTT.